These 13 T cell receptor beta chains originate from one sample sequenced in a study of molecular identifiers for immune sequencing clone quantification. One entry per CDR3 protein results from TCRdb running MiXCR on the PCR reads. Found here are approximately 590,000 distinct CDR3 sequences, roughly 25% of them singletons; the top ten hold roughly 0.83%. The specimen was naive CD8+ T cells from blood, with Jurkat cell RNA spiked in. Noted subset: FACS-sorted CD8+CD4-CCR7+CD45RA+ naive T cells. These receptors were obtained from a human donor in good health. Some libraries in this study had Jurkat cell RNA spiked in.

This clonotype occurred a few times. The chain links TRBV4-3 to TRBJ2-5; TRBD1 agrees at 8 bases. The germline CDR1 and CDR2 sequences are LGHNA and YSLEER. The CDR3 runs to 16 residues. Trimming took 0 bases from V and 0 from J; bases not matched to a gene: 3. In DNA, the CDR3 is TGCGCCAGCAGCCAAGATATGACAGGGGACCAAGAGACCCAGTACTTC. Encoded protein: CASSQDMTGDQETQYF.

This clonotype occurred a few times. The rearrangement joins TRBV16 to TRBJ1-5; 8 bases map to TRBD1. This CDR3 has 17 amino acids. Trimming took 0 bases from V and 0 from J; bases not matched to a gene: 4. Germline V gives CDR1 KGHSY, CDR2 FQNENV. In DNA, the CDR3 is TGTGCCAGCAGCCAATCCGCCGGACAGGGTAGCAATCAGCCCCAGCATTTT. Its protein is CASSQSAGQGSNQPQHF.

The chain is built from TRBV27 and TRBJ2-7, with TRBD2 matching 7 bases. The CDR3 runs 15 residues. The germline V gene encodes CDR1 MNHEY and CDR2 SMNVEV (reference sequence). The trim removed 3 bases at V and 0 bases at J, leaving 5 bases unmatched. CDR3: CASSFLSSGSYEQYF. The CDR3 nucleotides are TGTGCCAGCAGTTTCTTGTCTAGCGGCTCCTACGAGCAGTACTTC.

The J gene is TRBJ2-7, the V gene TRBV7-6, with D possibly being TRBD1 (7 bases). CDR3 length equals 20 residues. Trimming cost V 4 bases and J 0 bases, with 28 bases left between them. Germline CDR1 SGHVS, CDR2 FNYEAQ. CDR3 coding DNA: TGTGCCAGCAGCTCGCTTAGGCCCCCCGGCGGGACAGCCCTCTCCTACGAGCAGTACTTC. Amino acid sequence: CASSSLRPPGGTALSYEQYF.

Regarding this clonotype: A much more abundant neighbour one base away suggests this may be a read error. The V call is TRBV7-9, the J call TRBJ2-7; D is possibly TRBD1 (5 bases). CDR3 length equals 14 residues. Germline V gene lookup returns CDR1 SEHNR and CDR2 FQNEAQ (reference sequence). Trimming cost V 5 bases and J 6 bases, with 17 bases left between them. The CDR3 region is CASSPAGMPCEQYF. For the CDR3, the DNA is TGTGCCAGCAGCCCCGCAGGGATGCCCTGCGAGCAGTACTTC.

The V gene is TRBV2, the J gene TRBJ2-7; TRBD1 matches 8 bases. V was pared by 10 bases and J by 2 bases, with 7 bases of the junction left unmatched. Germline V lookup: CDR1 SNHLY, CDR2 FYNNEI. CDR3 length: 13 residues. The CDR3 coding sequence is TGTGCCAACACAGGACAGGGCGCCTACGAGCAGTACTTC. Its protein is CANTGQGAYEQYF.

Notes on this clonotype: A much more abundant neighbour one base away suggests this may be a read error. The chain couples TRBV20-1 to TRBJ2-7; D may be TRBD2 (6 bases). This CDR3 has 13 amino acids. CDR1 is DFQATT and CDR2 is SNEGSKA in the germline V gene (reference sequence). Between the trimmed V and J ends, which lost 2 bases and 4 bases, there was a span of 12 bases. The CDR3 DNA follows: TGCAGTGCTAGACGGGCTAGCGTGTACGAGCAGTACTTC. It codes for CSARRASVYEQYF.

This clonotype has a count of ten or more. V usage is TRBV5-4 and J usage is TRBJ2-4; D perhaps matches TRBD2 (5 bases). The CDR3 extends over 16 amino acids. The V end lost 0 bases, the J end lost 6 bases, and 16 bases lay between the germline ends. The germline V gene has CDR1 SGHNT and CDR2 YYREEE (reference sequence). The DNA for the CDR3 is TGTGCCAGCAGCTTGGAGGCGGGTACCCCCGGAAACATTCAGTACTTC. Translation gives CASSLEAGTPGNIQYF.

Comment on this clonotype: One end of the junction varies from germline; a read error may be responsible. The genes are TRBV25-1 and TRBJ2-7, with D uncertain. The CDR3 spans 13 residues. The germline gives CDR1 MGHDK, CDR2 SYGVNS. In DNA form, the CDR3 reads TGTACCAGCAGTCTGCAGGACCCCTACAAGCAGTACTTC. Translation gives CTSSLQDPYKQYF.

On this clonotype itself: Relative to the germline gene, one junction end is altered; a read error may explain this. CDR3 sequence reads: CTSSQVTALMNTEAFF. In DNA form, the CDR3 reads TGCACCAGCAGCCAAGTGACAGCATTAATGAACACTGAAGCTTTCTTT. The chain links TRBV4-1 to TRBJ1-1, with D possibly matching TRBD1 (5 bases). The V gene's germline CDR1 is MGHRA and CDR2 YSYEKL. The length of the CDR3 is 16 residues.

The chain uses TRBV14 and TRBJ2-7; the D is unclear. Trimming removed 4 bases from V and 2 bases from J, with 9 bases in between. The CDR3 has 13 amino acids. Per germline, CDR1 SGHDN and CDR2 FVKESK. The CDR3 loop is CASSPWEAYEQYF. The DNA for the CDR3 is TGTGCCAGCAGCCCCTGGGAAGCCTACGAGCAGTACTTC.

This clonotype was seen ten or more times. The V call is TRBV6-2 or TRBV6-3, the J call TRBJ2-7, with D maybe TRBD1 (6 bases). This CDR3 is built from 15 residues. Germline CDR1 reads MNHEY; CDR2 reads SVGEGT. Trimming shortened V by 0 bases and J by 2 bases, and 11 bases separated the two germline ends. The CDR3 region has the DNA TGTGCCAGCAGTTACTCGATAGGGGGAACCTACGAGCAGTACTTC. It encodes CASSYSIGGTYEQYF.

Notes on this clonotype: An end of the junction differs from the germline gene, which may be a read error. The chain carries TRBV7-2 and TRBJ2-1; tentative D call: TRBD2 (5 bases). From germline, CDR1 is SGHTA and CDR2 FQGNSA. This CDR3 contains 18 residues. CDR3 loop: CASSSDLVVALAYSEQFF. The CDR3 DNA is TGTGCCAGCAGCTCAGATCTCGTAGTAGCGCTAGCCTACAGTGAGCAGTTCTTC.